One and the same sample provided the 12 T cell receptor beta chains below, sequenced in a study of metastatic and nonmetastatic thyroid tumors. All patients were untreated before thyroid surgery. Using MiXCR, TCRdb reanalyzed the PCR reads. The sample holds 45,000 or so clones, approximately 4.1% seen once. Sequencing was done on a sample of blood. The receptors come from a female donor with papillary thyroid cancer or a benign thyroid nodule (not recorded which). Some clones in this sample may be carry-over from other donors' samples.

This clone was picked up many times. The CDR3 here is CASSWAHYEQYF. DNA of the CDR3: TGTGCCAGCAGCTGGGCACACTACGAGCAGTACTTC. The chain recombines TRBV5-6 with TRBJ2-7; no clear D. V lost 3 bases, J lost 3 bases, and 7 bases lay in between. In germline, CDR1 is SGHDT, CDR2 YYEEEE. The CDR3 covers 12 residues.

This clone was counted a few times. The chain carries TRBV6-1 and TRBJ1-5; D is possibly TRBD1 (6 bases). The CDR3 covers 15 residues. The germline CDR1 and CDR2 sequences are MNHNS and SASEGT. The V and J ends lost 6 bases and 5 bases respectively, with 17 bases between them. This chain's CDR3 is CASRPYRTDYQPQHF. In DNA form, the CDR3 reads TGTGCCAGCAGGCCCTATAGGACAGATTATCAGCCCCAGCATTTT.

This clone was found many times. The CDR3 loop reads CATMDRAYGYTF. The CDR3 nucleotides read TGTGCCACCATGGACAGGGCCTATGGCTACACCTTC. The V call is TRBV19, the J call TRBJ1-2; 8 nucleotides line up with TRBD1. The CDR3 has 12 residues. Germline CDR1 and CDR2: LNHDA and SQIVND (reference sequence). Germline trimming cut 10 bases from V and 4 bases from J; bases unmatched to any gene: 5.

The gene calls are TRBV6-1 and TRBJ1-2, with TRBD1 matching 7 bases. With V trimmed by 7 bases and J by 11 bases, 16 bases remained unmatched. CDR3 length equals 14 residues. Per the germline V gene, CDR1 is MNHNS and CDR2 is SASEGT. In nucleotides, the CDR3 is TGTGCCAGCACTCGACCACAGGGGAGCTCTGGATACACCTTC. Translation: CASTRPQGSSGYTF.

This clone has ten or more counts. The chain recombines TRBV30 with TRBJ2-1, with a possible D match to TRBD2 (6 bases). Trimming pared 5 bases from V and 4 bases from J, leaving 21 bases between. CDR3 length equals 16 residues. The germline CDR1 and CDR2 sequences are GTSNPN and SVGIG (reference sequence). Here the CDR3 reads CAWAPLGSTLYNEQFF. Written as DNA, the CDR3 is TGTGCCTGGGCACCTCTCGGGAGCACCCTATACAATGAGCAGTTCTTC.

The table lists this clone with many counts. V gene TRBV2 combines with J gene TRBJ1-5; TRBD1 is a possible D gene (6 bases). The germline V gene encodes CDR1 SNHLY and CDR2 FYNNEI. The CDR3 spans 13 residues. Trimming removed 11 bases at V and 0 bases at J, with 11 bases between. CDR3 in amino acids: CAGHRDSNQPQHF. CDR3 nucleotide sequence: TGTGCCGGACACAGGGATAGCAATCAGCCCCAGCATTTT.

V gene TRBV27 combines with J gene TRBJ2-5; a possible D gene is TRBD1 (6 bases). The ends were cut back, 0 bases at V and 5 bases at J, with 16 bases in the middle. Germline lookup yields CDR1 MNHEY and CDR2 SMNVEV (reference sequence). This CDR3 has 16 amino acids. CDR3 region: CASSLSSGGGRETQYF. DNA for the CDR3: TGTGCCAGCAGTTTATCGAGTGGTGGGGGCCGGGAGACCCAGTACTTC.

This chain joins TRBV24-1 and TRBJ2-2; 7 bases are shared with TRBD2. This CDR3 region has 17 residues. J gave up 10 bases and V 5 bases, and 18 bases lay outside the gene matches. Germline CDR1 KGHDR, CDR2 SFDVKD. The CDR3 loop reads CATSVRGRADFSAELFF. The DNA for the CDR3 is TGTGCCACCAGTGTGAGAGGGAGGGCCGATTTTTCCGCGGAGCTGTTTTTT.

This clone appeared many times. V gene TRBV12-3 or TRBV12-4 combines with J gene TRBJ1-1; TRBD1 matches at 7 bases. Trimming cost V 5 bases and J 3 bases; bases outside gene matches: 6. There are 14 residues in the CDR3. The CDR3 DNA reads TGTGCCAGCAGTATGACAGGGATGGACACTGAAGCTTTCTTT. The encoded protein is CASSMTGMDTEAFF.

This clone was seen only a few times. J is TRBJ2-7 and V is TRBV18; 10 bases are a match to TRBD1. V gave up 0 bases and J gave up 9 bases; unmatched junction bases: 8. This CDR3 comprises 15 residues. CDR1 KGHSH and CDR2 LQKENI come from the germline V gene. CDR3 in amino acids: CASSPPDRGSGVQYF. For the CDR3, the DNA is TGTGCCAGCTCACCACCGGACAGGGGGAGTGGTGTGCAGTACTTC.

This clone was picked up many times. Additional DNA sequences in this sample encode the identical CDR3. V usage is TRBV20-1 and J usage is TRBJ2-5; perhaps TRBD2 as D (5 bases). CDR1 and CDR2 from the germline V gene are DFQATT and SNEGSKA (reference sequence). This CDR3 region has 14 residues. V gave up 0 bases and J gave up 1 base, with 9 bases separating them. The CDR3 sequence: CSARDPGLQETQYF. Written as DNA, the CDR3 is TGCAGTGCTAGAGATCCCGGACTCCAAGAGACCCAGTACTTC.

In its sample, this clone was seen many times. The chain joins TRBV24-1 to TRBJ2-7; D is unclear. Trimming removed 4 bases at V and 3 bases at J, with 6 bases between. This CDR3 has 12 residues. Germline-derived CDR1 and CDR2 are KGHDR and SFDVKD. The CDR3 DNA follows: TGTGCCACCAGTGAGCCCCACTACGAGCAGTACTTC. Protein sequence: CATSEPHYEQYF.